This TCR beta chain came from a study of blood T cell repertoires in COVID-19. Study background: COVID-19 samples, acute and convalescent, were from the United States, Italy and Spain. PBMCs, B-cell-depleted T cells, or T cells were the source of the cDNA or gDNA that made up the material.

Source study methods: Amplification from reference gene primers served as the basis for estimated nucleated cell counts. Only in-frame clones appear in the TCRdb table, and some are missing; sequencing was by immunoSEQ multiplex PCR. Clone size and V and J calls were adopted from that table, with D and trimming inferred from the DNA. This table has roughly 250,000 clones, about 80% appearing once. The CDR3 loop spans 14 amino acids. Trimming cost V 2 bases and J 7 bases; bases outside gene matches: 7. Germline-derived CDR1 and CDR2 are MGHDK and SYGVNS. The TCR sequence derives from a person aged 70 to 79 with COVID-19, enrolled during active disease. V is TRBV25-1 and J is TRBJ1-2; 7 nucleotides agree with TRBD1. Sample: peripheral blood. CDR3 residues: CASSEIGTAGGYTF. The CDR3 DNA reads as TGTGCCAGCAGTGAAATCGGGACAGCCGGTGGCTACACCTTC.